This T cell receptor (beta chain) was obtained from a study of cytomegalovirus exposure and HLA in healthy donors. Notes on the study in general: With later analysis, a missense DCLRE1C variant became linked to TCR beta V- and J-gene trimming. Most observed TCR sequences were rare, whereas some public TCRs were detected in many donors. In most subjects, TCR beta sequences reportedly gave accurate predictions of HLA-A and HLA-B alleles. The authors excluded some V segments, including TRBV6-2 and TRBV6-3, as indistinguishable.

Vbeta (60) and Jbeta (13) primers were used in the PCR. Method: immunoSEQ multiplex PCR; TCRdb's copy keeps in-frame clones and lacks some. The repertoire holds about 120,000 clones, with around 69% as singletons. The V and J ends lost 5 bases and 2 bases, in that order; junction bases with no gene match: 9. The CDR3 has 16 amino acids. Germline CDR1 is SGHDT and CDR2 is YYEEEE. Worth noting for this clone: The antigen remains unidentified.

Specimen: PBMCs. The source of this sequence is a middle-aged man in good health and CMV-seropositive. This rearrangement joins TRBV5-6 to TRBJ2-3; TRBD2 matches 9 bases. The CDR3 region has the DNA TGTGCCAGCAGGCCTCAGAGGACTAGCGACACAGATACGCAGTATTTT. Protein sequence: CASRPQRTSDTDTQYF.